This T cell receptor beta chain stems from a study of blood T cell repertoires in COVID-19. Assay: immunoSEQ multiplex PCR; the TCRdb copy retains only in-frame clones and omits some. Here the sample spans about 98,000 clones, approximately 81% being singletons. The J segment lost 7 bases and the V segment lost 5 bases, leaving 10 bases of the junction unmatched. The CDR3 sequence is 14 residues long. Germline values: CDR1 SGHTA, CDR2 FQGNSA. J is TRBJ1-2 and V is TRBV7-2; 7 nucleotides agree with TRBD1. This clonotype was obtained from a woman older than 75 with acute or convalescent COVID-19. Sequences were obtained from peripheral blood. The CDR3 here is CASSPSTGAGGYTF. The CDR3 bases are TGTGCCAGCAGCCCTAGTACAGGGGCGGGTGGCTACACCTTC.